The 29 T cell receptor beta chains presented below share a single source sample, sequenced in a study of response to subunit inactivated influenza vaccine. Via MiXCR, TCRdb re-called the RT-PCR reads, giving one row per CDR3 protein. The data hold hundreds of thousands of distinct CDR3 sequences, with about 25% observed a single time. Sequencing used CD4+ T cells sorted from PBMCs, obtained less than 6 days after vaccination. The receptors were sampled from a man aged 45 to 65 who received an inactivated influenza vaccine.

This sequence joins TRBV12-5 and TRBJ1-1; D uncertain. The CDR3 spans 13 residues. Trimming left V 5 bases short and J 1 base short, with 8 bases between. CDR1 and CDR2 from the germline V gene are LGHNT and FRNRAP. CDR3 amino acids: CASGNKQNTEAFF. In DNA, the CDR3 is TGTGCTAGTGGTAATAAGCAGAACACTGAAGCTTTCTTT.

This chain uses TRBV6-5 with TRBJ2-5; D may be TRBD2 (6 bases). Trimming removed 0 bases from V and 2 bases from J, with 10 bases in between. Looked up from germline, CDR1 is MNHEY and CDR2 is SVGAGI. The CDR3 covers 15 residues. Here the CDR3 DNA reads TGTGCCAGCAGTTACTCGTCTGCGGGGCAAGAGACCCAGTACTTC. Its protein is CASSYSSAGQETQYF.

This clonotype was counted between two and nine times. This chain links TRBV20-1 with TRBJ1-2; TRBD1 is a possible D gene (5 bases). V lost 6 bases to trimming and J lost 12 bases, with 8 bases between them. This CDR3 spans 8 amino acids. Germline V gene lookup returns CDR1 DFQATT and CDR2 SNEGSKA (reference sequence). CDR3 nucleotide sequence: TGCAGTGCCGTGGGGCACACCTTC. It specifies CSAVGHTF.

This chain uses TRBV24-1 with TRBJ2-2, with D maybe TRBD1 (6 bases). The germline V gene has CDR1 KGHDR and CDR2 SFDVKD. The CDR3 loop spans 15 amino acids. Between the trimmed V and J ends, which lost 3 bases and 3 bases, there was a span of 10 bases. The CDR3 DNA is TGTGCCACCAGTGATAGGGGGACCTACACCGGGGAGCTGTTTTTT. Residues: CATSDRGTYTGELFF.

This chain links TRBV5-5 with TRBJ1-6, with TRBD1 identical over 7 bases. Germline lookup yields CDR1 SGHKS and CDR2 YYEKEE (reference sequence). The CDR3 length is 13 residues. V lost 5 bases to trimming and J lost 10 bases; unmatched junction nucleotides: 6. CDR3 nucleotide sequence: TGTGCCAGCAGATCTGACAGGGAATCACCCCTCCACTTT. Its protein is CASRSDRESPLHF.

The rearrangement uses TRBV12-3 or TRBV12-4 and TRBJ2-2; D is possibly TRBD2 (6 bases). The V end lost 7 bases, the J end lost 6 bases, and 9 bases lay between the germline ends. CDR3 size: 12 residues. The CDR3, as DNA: TGTGCCAGCAACCTAGCGCCCGGGGAGCTGTTTTTT. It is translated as CASNLAPGELFF.

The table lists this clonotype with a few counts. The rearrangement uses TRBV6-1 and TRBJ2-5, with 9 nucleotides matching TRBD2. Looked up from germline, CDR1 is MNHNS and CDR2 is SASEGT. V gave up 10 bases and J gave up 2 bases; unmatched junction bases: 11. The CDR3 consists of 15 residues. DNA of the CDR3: TGTGCCACCAGGGGGACTAGCCTGGGGCAAGAGACCCAGTACTTC. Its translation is CATRGTSLGQETQYF.

CDR3 residues: CSGEKRAGEETQYF. The CDR3 region has the DNA TGCAGTGGAGAGAAAAGAGCGGGTGAAGAGACCCAGTACTTC. The chain combines TRBV20-1 with TRBJ2-5, with a tentative D call TRBD2 (6 bases). The CDR3 covers 14 residues. Trimming took off 7 bases at V and 3 bases at J, with 18 bases between the two ends. Germline V lookup: CDR1 DFQATT, CDR2 SNEGSKA (reference sequence).

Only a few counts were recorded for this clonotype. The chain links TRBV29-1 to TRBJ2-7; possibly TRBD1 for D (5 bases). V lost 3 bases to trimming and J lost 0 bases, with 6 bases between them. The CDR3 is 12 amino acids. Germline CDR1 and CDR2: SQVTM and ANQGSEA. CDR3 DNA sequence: TGCAGCGTTGAGCAGGGCTCCTACGAGCAGTACTTC. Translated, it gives CSVEQGSYEQYF.

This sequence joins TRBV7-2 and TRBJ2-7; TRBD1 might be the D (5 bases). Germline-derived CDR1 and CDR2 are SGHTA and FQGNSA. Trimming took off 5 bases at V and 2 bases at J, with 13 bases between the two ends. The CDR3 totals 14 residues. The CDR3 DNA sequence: TGTGCCAGCAGCAATACTCAGGGCGCCTACGAGCAGTACTTC. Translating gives CASSNTQGAYEQYF.

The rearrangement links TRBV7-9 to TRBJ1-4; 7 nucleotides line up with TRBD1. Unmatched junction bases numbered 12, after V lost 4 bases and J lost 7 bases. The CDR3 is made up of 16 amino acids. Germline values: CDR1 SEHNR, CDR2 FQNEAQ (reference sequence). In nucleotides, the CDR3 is TGTGCCAGCAGCTCTGGACACAGGGGCGTTACTGAAAAACTGTTTTTT. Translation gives CASSSGHRGVTEKLFF.

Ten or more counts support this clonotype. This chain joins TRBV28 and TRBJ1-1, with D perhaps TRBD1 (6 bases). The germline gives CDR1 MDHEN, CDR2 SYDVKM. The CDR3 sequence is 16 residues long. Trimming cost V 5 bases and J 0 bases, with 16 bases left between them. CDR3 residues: CASSAATGQMNTEAFF. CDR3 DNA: TGTGCCAGCAGTGCAGCCACGGGACAAATGAACACTGAAGCTTTCTTT.

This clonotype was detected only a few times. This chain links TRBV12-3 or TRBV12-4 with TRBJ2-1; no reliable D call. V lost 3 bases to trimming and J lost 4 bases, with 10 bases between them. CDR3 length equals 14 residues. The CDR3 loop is CASSLEHGYNEQFF. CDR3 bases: TGTGCCAGCAGTTTGGAACACGGATACAATGAGCAGTTCTTC.

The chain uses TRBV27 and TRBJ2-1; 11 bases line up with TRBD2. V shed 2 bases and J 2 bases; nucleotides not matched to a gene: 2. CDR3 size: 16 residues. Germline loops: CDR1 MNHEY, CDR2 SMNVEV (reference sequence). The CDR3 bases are TGTGCCAGCAGTTTAAGGACTAGCGGGCCCTACAATGAGCAGTTCTTC. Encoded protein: CASSLRTSGPYNEQFF.

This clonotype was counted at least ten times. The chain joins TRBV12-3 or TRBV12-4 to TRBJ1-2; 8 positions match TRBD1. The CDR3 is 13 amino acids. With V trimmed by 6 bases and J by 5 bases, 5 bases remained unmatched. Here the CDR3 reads CASRGDRSYGYTF. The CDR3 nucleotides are TGTGCCAGCAGGGGGGACAGGTCATATGGCTACACCTTC.

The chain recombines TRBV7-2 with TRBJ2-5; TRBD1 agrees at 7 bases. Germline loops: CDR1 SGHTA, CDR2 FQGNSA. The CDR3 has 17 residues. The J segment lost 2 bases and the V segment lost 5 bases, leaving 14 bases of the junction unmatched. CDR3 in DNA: TGTGCCAGCAGCCCGGGGACAGTTCCAAAGTATCAAGAGACCCAGTACTTC. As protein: CASSPGTVPKYQETQYF.

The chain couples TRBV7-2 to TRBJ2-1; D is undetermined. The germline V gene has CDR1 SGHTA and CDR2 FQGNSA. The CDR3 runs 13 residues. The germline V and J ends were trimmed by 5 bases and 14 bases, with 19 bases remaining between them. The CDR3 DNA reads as TGTGCCAGCAGCCCCATCAGAGCGACGCCTAAGTTCTTC. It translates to CASSPIRATPKFF. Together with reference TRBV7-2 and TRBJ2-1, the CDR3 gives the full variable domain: GAGVSQSPSNKVTEKGKDVELRCDPISGHTALYWYRQSLGQGLEFLIYFQGNSAPDKSGLPSDRFSAERTGGSVSTLTIQRTQQEDSAVYLCASSPIRATPKFFGPGTRLTVL.

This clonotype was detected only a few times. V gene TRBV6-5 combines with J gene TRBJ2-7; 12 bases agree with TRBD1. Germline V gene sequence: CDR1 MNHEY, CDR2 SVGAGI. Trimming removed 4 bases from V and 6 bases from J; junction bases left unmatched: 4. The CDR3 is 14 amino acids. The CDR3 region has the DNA TGTGCCAGCAGTTCCGGGACAGGGGGCTCCGAGCAGTACTTC. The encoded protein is CASSSGTGGSEQYF.

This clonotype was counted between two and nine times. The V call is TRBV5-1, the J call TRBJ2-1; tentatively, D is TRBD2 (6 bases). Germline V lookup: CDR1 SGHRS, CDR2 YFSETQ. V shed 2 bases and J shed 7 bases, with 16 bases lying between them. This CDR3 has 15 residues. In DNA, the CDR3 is TGCGCCAGCAGCTTCGGCGACAGCGGGTCGAATGAGCAGTTCTTC. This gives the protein CASSFGDSGSNEQFF.

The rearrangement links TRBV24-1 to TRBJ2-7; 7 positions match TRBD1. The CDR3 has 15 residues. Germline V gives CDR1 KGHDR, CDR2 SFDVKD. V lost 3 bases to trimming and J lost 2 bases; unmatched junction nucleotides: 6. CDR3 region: CATSDAGTATYEQYF. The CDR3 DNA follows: TGTGCCACCAGTGATGCCGGGACAGCCACCTACGAGCAGTACTTC.

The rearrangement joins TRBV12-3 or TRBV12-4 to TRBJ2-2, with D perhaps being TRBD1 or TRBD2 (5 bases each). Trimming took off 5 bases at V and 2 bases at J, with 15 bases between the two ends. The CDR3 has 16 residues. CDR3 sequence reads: CASSPIGTFNTGELFF. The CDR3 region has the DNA TGTGCCAGCAGTCCGATAGGGACCTTCAACACCGGGGAGCTGTTTTTT.

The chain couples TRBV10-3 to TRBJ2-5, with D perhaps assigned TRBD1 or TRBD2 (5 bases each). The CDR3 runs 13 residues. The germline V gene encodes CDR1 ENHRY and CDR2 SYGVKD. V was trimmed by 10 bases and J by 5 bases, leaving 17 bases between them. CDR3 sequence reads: CATRDGHEETQYF. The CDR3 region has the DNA TGTGCCACCAGGGACGGTCACGAGGAGACCCAGTACTTC.

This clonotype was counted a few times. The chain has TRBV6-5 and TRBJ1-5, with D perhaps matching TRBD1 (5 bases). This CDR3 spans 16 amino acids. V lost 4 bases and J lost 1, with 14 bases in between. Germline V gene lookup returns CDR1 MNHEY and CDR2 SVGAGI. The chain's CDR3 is CASSWDSRGSNQPQHF. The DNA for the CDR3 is TGTGCCAGCAGTTGGGACTCGAGGGGAAGCAATCAGCCCCAGCATTTT.

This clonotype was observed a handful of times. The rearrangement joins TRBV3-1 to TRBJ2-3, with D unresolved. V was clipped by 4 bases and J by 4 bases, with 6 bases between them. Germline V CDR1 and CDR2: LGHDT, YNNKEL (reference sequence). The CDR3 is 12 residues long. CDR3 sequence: CASSPRSDTQYF. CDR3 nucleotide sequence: TGTGCCAGCAGCCCCCGTTCAGATACGCAGTATTTT.

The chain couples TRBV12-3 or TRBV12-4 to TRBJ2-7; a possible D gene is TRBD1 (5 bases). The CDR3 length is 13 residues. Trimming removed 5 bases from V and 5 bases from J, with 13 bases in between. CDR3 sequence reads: CASSRGRVDEQYF. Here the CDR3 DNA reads TGTGCCAGCAGTAGGGGTCGGGTGGACGAGCAGTACTTC.

CDR3 nucleotide sequence: TGCGCCAGCAAAATCGACAACAATGAGCAGTTCTTC. As protein: CASKIDNNEQFF. The chain combines TRBV5-1 with TRBJ2-1; D is unclear. The CDR3 consists of 12 residues. Trimming removed 6 bases at V and 5 bases at J, with 9 bases between. Germline CDR1 reads SGHRS; CDR2 reads YFSETQ.

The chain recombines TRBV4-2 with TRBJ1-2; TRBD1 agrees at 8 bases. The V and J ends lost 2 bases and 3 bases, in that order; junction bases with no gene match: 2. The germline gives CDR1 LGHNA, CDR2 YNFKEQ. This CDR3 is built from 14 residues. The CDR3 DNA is TGTGCCAGCAGCCAACCGGACAGGGACTATGGCTACACCTTC. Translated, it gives CASSQPDRDYGYTF.

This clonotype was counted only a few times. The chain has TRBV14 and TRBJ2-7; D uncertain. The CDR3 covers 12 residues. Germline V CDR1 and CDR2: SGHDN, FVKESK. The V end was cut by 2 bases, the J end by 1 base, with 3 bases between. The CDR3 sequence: CASSQISYEQYF. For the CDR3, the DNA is TGTGCCAGCAGCCAAATTTCCTACGAGCAGTACTTC.

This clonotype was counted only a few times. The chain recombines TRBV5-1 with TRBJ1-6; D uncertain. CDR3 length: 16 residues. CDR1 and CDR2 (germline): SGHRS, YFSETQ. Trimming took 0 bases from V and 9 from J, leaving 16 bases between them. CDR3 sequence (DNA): TGCGCCAGCAGCTTGGAGATGATCGCGGTGGGTTCACCCCTCCACTTT. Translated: CASSLEMIAVGSPLHF.